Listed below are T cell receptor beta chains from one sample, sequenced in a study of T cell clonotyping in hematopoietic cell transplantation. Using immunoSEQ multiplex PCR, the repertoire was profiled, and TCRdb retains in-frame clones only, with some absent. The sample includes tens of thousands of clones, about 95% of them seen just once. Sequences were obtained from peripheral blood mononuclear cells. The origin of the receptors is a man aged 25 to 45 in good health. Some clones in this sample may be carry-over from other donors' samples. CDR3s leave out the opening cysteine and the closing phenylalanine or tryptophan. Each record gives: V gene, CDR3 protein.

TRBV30 ARARESSNTEAF
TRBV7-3 ASSLGRGGEAF
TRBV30 AWSRGGRETQY
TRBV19 ASSIDRAYEQY
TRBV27 ASSWTGRNYEQY
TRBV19 ASSITRDTEAF
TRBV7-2 ASSLDPPNQPQH
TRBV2 ASSDRGNNQPQH
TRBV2 ASSEEVVDTQY
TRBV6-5 ASSRGPGTGELF
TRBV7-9 ASSFPGVGSYEQY
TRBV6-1 ASSSGGWGAF
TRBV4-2 ASSQASNGGGSTHQPQH
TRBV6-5 ASSFLENTGELF
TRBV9 ASSPPKWGDYGYT
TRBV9 ASSSQGSGNTIY
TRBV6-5 ASRPQGHSNQPQH
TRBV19 ASSQAGEVYGYT
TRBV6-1 ASSESTEGNTEAF
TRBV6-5 ASALRQESTGELF
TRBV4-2 ASSYGQGSSPEQY
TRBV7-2 ASSFVREGTDTQY
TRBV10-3 AISLSGPDYNEQF
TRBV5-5 ASSFFYGSNYGYT
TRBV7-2 ASSLLENTEAF
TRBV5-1 ASSLKGGETQY
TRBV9 ASSLGVGDQPQH
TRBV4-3 ASSLGPANEQF
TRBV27 ASSLGQSYEQY
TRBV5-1 ASSGGTPYSNQPQH
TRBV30 AWGLAGGRNTDTQY
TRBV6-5 ASSPGGWETQY
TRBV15 ATSRGGYRQPQH
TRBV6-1 ASSEVPAGNYNEQF
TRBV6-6 ASSQRTGALNQPQH
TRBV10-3 AITTDYTYTEAF
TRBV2 ASTQGRLYEQY
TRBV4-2 ASSRGGRDTEAF
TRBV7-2 ASGQGAAGANVLT
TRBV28 ASQGDRAYGYT
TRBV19 ASKDGGQGNYGYT
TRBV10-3 AISEPAGGGYGYT
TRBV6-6 ASSPRALAEAF
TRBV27 ASSGRGGTDTQY
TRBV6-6 ASSLRGAGGKTQY
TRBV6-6 ASSDRGLNTEAF
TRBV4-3 ASSQDSPSYEQY
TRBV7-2 ASSSQGQPQH